This TCR beta chain was documented in a study of read filtering for tumor transcriptome and immune sequencing. Looking at the study overall: The cohort had some 17 men and approximately 13 women aged about 47 to 90, mean around 63 years. After DNase treatment, RNA was made into whole-transcriptome libraries.

At the time of active disease, bone marrow was collected from every patient. V was clipped by 4 bases and J by 3 bases; unmatched bases: 2. Germline V gene lookup returns CDR1 SQVTM and CDR2 ANQGSEA. This CDR3 contains 13 residues. The library was built from 400 to 500 ng RNA with molecular barcoded adaptors for alpha/delta and beta/gamma chains. TCRdb re-derived calls from the reads in MiXCR, one entry per CDR3 protein. In the table there are around 38,000 distinct CDR3 sequences, roughly an eighth of which are singletons. Overall study findings and caveats: Single-read clonotypes: 80% to 90% of IR-seq clonotypes (about 3.5% of reads), 74.6% of RNA-seq clonotypes (approximately 43% of reads).

On this clonotype itself: The antigen remains unidentified.

The V gene is TRBV29-1, the J gene TRBJ1-5; 8 bases are a match to TRBD1. The sequenced sample consisted of a population of CD138-negative cells sorted from bone marrow. The sequence derives from a donor at least 40 years old with multiple myeloma. DNA for the CDR3: TGCAGCGTTGGACAGGGGCTCAATCAGCCCCAGCATTTT. Amino acids: CSVGQGLNQPQHF. Drawing the rest from reference TRBV29-1 and TRBJ1-5, the complete variable domain is SAVISQKPSRDICQRGTSLTIQCQVDSQVTMMFWYRQQPGQSLTLIATANQGSEATYESGFVIDKFPISRPNLTFSTLTVSNMSPEDSSIYLCSVGQGLNQPQHFGDGTRLSIL.